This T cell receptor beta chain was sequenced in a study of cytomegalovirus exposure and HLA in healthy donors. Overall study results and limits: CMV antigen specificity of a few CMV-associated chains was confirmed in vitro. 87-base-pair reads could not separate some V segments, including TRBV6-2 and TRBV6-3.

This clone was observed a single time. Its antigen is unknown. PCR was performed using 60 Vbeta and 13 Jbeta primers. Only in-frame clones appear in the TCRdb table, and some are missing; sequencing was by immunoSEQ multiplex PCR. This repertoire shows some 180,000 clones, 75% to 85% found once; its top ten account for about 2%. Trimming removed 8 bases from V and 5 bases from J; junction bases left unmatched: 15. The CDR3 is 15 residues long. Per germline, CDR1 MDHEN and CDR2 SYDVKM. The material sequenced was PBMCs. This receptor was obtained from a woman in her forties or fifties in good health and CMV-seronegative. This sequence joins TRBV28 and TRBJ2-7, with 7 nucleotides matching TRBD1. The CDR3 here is CASSIADRLAHEQYF. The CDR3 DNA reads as TGTGCCAGCTCCATCGCGGACAGGCTGGCCCACGAGCAGTACTTC.